This T cell receptor (beta chain) originates from a study of cytomegalovirus exposure and HLA in healthy donors. Turning to the study itself: One earlier analysis, a look at roughly 180 million T cells, found roughly 110 million unique TCR beta sequences.

Study-wide points: When presence/absence was analysed, sequencing depth was taken to be roughly uniform across donors. Cytomegalovirus association was listed for under 200 TCR beta chains.

Looked up from germline, CDR1 is SGHTA and CDR2 is FQGNSA. The ends were cut back, 2 bases at V and 6 bases at J, with 5 bases in the middle. This CDR3 region has 11 residues. For this clone: No antigen is known for it.

The PCR used 60 Vbeta and 13 Jbeta primers. Repertoires were generated with immunoSEQ multiplex PCR, while TCRdb's copy carries only in-frame clones and drops some. Of 160,000 or so clones in the sample, 55% to 75% were seen once. This TCR came from a human donor in good health. Input material: PBMCs. The chain recombines TRBV7-2 with TRBJ2-7; D is possibly TRBD1 (5 bases). The chain's CDR3 is CASSLRGEQYF. The CDR3 nucleotides are TGTGCCAGCAGCTTAAGGGGCGAGCAGTACTTC.